This T cell receptor beta chain was sequenced for a study of blood T cell repertoires in COVID-19. Looking at the study overall: The cDNA or gDNA used as material had been derived from T cells, B-cell-depleted T cells, or PBMCs.

In the authors' workflow: Cell counts per sample came from amplifying reference gene primers. TCRdb keeps only in-frame clones here, not all; method: immunoSEQ multiplex PCR. For V, J and clone size, that table is used; D and trimming come from the DNA. The sample records 150,000 to 200,000 clones, about 85% being singletons. Germline assignment: CDR1 MDHEN and CDR2 SYDVKM. Trimming took off 6 bases at V and 3 bases at J, with 15 bases between the two ends. The length of the CDR3 is 15 residues. The chain is built from TRBV28 and TRBJ1-5; D unresolved. The clonotype originates from an older woman with acute or convalescent COVID-19. Sequencing was performed on peripheral blood. The CDR3: CASRAYRGDNQPQHF. CDR3 DNA sequence: TGTGCCAGCAGAGCTTACCGCGGGGACAATCAGCCCCAGCATTTT. Full variable domain (remainder filled in from reference TRBV28 and TRBJ1-5): DVKVTQSSRYLVKRTGEKVFLECVQDMDHENMFWYRQDPGLGLRLIYFSYDVKMKEKGDIPEGYSVSREKKERFSLILESASTNQTSMYLCASRAYRGDNQPQHFGDGTRLSIL.